The next 26 T cell receptor beta chains were all read from a single sample in a study of cytomegalovirus exposure and HLA in healthy donors. Profiled with immunoSEQ multiplex PCR; TCRdb holds only in-frame clones, not every one. The table has 250,000 to 400,000 clones, approximately 88% seen once. The sequenced sample consisted of PBMCs. The source is a man aged 25-45 years in good health and CMV-seronegative.

The chain has TRBV13 and TRBJ2-3, with 7 bases identical to TRBD2. The CDR3 runs to 16 residues. Germline V gene lookup returns CDR1 PRHDT and CDR2 FYEKMQ (reference sequence). The V segment lost 1 base and the J segment 2 bases; nucleotides outside the gene matches: 6. The CDR3 DNA reads as TGTGCCAGCAGCTTAGTCCGGGACTACCTCACAGATACGCAGTATTTT. Protein: CASSLVRDYLTDTQYF.

The V gene is TRBV5-5, the J gene TRBJ2-3, with TRBD2 as a possible D gene (6 bases). V was pared by 0 bases and J by 0 bases, with 11 bases between. The CDR3 contains 16 residues. In germline, CDR1 is SGHKS, CDR2 YYEKEE (reference sequence). The CDR3 sequence: CASSLAGRPSTDTQYF. DNA of the CDR3: TGTGCCAGCAGCTTGGCGGGGAGGCCAAGCACAGATACGCAGTATTTT.

The chain links TRBV15 to TRBJ1-1, with 8 bases matching TRBD1. The CDR3 sequence is 15 residues long. From germline, CDR1 is LNHNV and CDR2 YYDKDF (reference sequence). The V segment lost 2 bases and the J segment 5 bases; nucleotides outside the gene matches: 7. The CDR3 DNA follows: TGTGCCACCAGCAGACGGACAGGGCGCGAAACTGAAGCTTTCTTT. It translates to CATSRRTGRETEAFF.

The gene calls are TRBV9 and TRBJ1-1, with D tentatively TRBD1 (6 bases). CDR1 and CDR2 from the germline V gene are SGDLS and YYNGEE. CDR3 length: 15 residues. The V gene lost 0 bases and the J gene lost 2 bases, with 11 bases spanning the gap. In nucleotides, the CDR3 is TGTGCCAGCAGCGTAGATGCGACAGGTAACACTGAAGCTTTCTTT. It translates to CASSVDATGNTEAFF.

The V call is TRBV7-2, the J call TRBJ2-7; D possibly corresponds to TRBD2 (5 bases). The ends were cut back, 5 bases at V and 0 bases at J, with 17 bases in the middle. The CDR3 sequence is 16 residues long. Germline CDR1 SGHTA, CDR2 FQGNSA. The CDR3 nucleotides read TGTGCCAGCAGCCTCCAGAGCAGCGGTGTCTCCTACGAGCAGTACTTC. Translated: CASSLQSSGVSYEQYF.

The chain combines TRBV4-1 with TRBJ2-3; D is ambiguous. Germline CDR1 MGHRA, CDR2 YSYEKL. The CDR3 length is 14 residues. Trimming took 1 base from V and 4 from J, leaving 9 bases between them. DNA for the CDR3: TGCGCCAGCAGCCAAGGGAGCCTAGCAGATACGCAGTATTTT. Encoded protein: CASSQGSLADTQYF.

The rearrangement uses TRBV10-3 and TRBJ2-7; TRBD2 is a possible D gene (6 bases). The germline V gene has CDR1 ENHRY and CDR2 SYGVKD. Trimming stripped 6 bases from V and 6 bases from J, with 15 bases between. CDR3 size: 13 residues. CDR3 bases: TGTGCCATCAGAGCTCCGGGACTCCCCGAGCAGTACTTC. This translates into CAIRAPGLPEQYF.

This clone was found once. V usage is TRBV7-2 and J usage is TRBJ2-2; D perhaps matches TRBD2 (6 bases). The CDR3 spans 14 residues. CDR1 and CDR2 from the germline V gene are SGHTA and FQGNSA. V lost 0 bases to trimming and J lost 7 bases, with 9 bases between them. The CDR3 region is CASSLATGVGELFF. In DNA, the CDR3 is TGTGCCAGCAGCTTAGCGACGGGGGTCGGGGAGCTGTTTTTT. Combining the CDR3 with reference TRBV7-2 and TRBJ2-2 gives the whole variable domain GAGVSQSPSNKVTEKGKDVELRCDPISGHTALYWYRQSLGQGLEFLIYFQGNSAPDKSGLPSDRFSAERTGGSVSTLTIQRTQQEDSAVYLCASSLATGVGELFFGEGSRLTVL.

This clone was observed a single time. The chain carries TRBV5-4 and TRBJ2-7, with a weak D call TRBD2 (5 bases). The V end lost 4 bases, the J end lost 2 bases, and 16 bases lay between the germline ends. This CDR3 has 15 amino acids. Per germline, CDR1 SGHNT and CDR2 YYREEE (reference sequence). The CDR3: CASSTGGGWTYEQYF. The CDR3 nucleotides read TGTGCCAGCAGCACGGGCGGAGGTTGGACCTACGAGCAGTACTTC.

The chain couples TRBV6-6 to TRBJ1-1, with D perhaps matching TRBD1 (5 bases). This CDR3 spans 13 amino acids. V was cut by 8 bases and J by 5 bases, with 15 bases left in between. Germline CDR1 is MNHNY and CDR2 is SVGAGI (reference sequence). CDR3 coding DNA: TGTGCCAGCCATACGGGCGGGGGGACTGAAGCTTTCTTT. It translates to CASHTGGGTEAFF.

This chain uses TRBV6-5 with TRBJ1-1; maybe TRBD1 (6 bases). The germline CDR1 and CDR2 sequences are MNHEY and SVGAGI. CDR3 length equals 15 residues. V lost 2 bases to trimming and J lost 8 bases, with 18 bases between them. The CDR3 DNA follows: TGTGCCAGCAGTTACGGATATGACAGGTTGGGAGAAGCTTTCTTT. Its protein is CASSYGYDRLGEAFF.

The chain links TRBV4-1 to TRBJ2-5; D is unresolved. Germline CDR1 and CDR2: MGHRA and YSYEKL. Deletions cut 3 bases from V and 3 bases from J, with 11 bases between. The CDR3 extends over 14 amino acids. In DNA form, the CDR3 reads TGCGCCAGCAGCCAGAGTGGGCTGAAAGAGACCCAGTACTTC. Translating it yields CASSQSGLKETQYF.

Written as DNA, the CDR3 is TGCGCCAGCAGCCATTTCTTAGCGGGGAACACCGGGGAGCTGTTTTTT. This sequence encodes CASSHFLAGNTGELFF. This chain joins TRBV4-3 and TRBJ2-2; TRBD2 matches 7 bases. With 3 bases clipped from V and 1 base from J, the junction kept 5 bases outside the gene matches. The CDR3 consists of 16 residues. CDR1 LGHNA and CDR2 YSLEER come from the germline V gene.

This rearrangement joins TRBV4-1 to TRBJ2-1; TRBD1 aligns across 8 bases. Germline V CDR1 and CDR2: MGHRA, YSYEKL. J lost 2 bases, V lost 1 base, and 1 base had no gene match. The CDR3 extends over 15 amino acids. Written as DNA, the CDR3 is TGCGCCAGCAGCCAAGGACAGGGGACCTACAATGAGCAGTTCTTC. It codes for CASSQGQGTYNEQFF.

This chain connects TRBV27 to TRBJ2-3; possibly TRBD1 for D (6 bases). The V gene lost 1 base and the J gene lost 2 bases, with 13 bases spanning the gap. The CDR3 has 16 residues. Germline V gene data show CDR1 as MNHEY and CDR2 as SMNVEV (reference sequence). The CDR3 DNA reads as TGTGCCAGCAGTTTATTTAAGGGGACACACACAGATACGCAGTATTTT. Protein sequence: CASSLFKGTHTDTQYF.

CDR3 DNA sequence: TGTGCCAGCAGTCAACCTCGGGGGAACTATGGCTACACCTTC. Its protein product is CASSQPRGNYGYTF. The chain combines TRBV6-1 with TRBJ1-2, with D perhaps matching TRBD1 (5 bases). The CDR3 runs 14 residues. Germline-derived CDR1 and CDR2 are MNHNS and SASEGT. Trimming cost V 5 bases and J 2 bases, with 12 bases left between them.

The chain recombines TRBV7-9 with TRBJ1-5, with D possibly TRBD1 on 6 matching bases. The CDR3 loop spans 17 amino acids. Trimming shortened V by 5 bases and J by 0 bases, and 17 bases separated the two germline ends. CDR1 SEHNR and CDR2 FQNEAQ come from the germline V gene (reference sequence). The CDR3 sequence: CASSDGGGSYSNQPQHF. CDR3 in DNA: TGTGCCAGCAGCGACGGTGGGGGCAGTTATAGCAATCAGCCCCAGCATTTT.

The chain carries TRBV7-8 and TRBJ2-3, with D possibly matching TRBD2 (5 bases). The V gene's germline CDR1 is SGHVS and CDR2 FQNEAQ. The CDR3 has 13 amino acids. V gave up 4 bases and J gave up 0 bases, with 5 bases separating them. The CDR3 reads CASSWTSTDTQYF. CDR3 in DNA: TGTGCCAGCAGCTGGACTAGCACAGATACGCAGTATTTT.

The V and J genes are TRBV5-4 and TRBJ1-1; D is ambiguous. The CDR3 runs to 12 residues. The germline V gene encodes CDR1 SGHNT and CDR2 YYREEE (reference sequence). With 4 bases removed from V and 1 base from J, the gap between germline ends came to 5 bases. CDR3 DNA sequence: TGTGCCAGCAGCCTTTCGAACACTGAAGCTTTCTTT. Protein product: CASSLSNTEAFF.

The chain employs TRBV6-5 and TRBJ1-6; D might be TRBD1 (5 bases). The V end was cut by 8 bases, the J end by 8 bases, with 13 bases between. Germline V gives CDR1 MNHEY, CDR2 SVGAGI. The CDR3 covers 13 residues. The CDR3 protein is CASPGGVDSPLHF. The DNA for the CDR3 is TGTGCCAGCCCGGGGGGGGTTGATTCACCCCTCCACTTT.

The genes are TRBV19 and TRBJ2-2; 7 bases align to TRBD1. Germline values: CDR1 LNHDA, CDR2 SQIVND (reference sequence). V shed 11 bases and J 2 bases; nucleotides not matched to a gene: 5. This CDR3 contains 13 residues. As DNA, the CDR3 is TGTGCCGGACAGGCCGAAAACACCGGGGAGCTGTTTTTT. This encodes CAGQAENTGELFF. The whole variable domain, filled in from reference TRBV19 and TRBJ2-2, reads DGGITQSPKYLFRKEGQNVTLSCEQNLNHDAMYWYRQDPGQGLRLIYYSQIVNDFQKGDIAEGYSVSREKKESFPLTVTSAQKNPTAFYLCAGQAENTGELFFGEGSRLTVL.

This sequence joins TRBV5-4 and TRBJ2-1; a possible D gene is TRBD1 (6 bases). The CDR3 has 16 residues. V lost 2 bases and J 1 base, leaving 13 bases between the germline ends. CDR1 SGHNT and CDR2 YYREEE come from the germline V gene (reference sequence). The CDR3 here is CASSLGGARSYNEQFF. The CDR3 region has the DNA TGTGCCAGCAGCTTAGGGGGTGCTAGGTCCTACAATGAGCAGTTCTTC.

This clone has just one count. This chain uses TRBV7-9 with TRBJ1-2; tentatively, D is TRBD1 (6 bases). This CDR3 contains 14 residues. Germline assignment: CDR1 SEHNR and CDR2 FQNEAQ (reference sequence). Between the trimmed V and J ends, which lost 3 bases and 4 bases, there was a span of 12 bases. As DNA, the CDR3 is TGTGCCAGCAGCTTTCCGGGGGGCGGCTATGGCTACACCTTC. Protein sequence: CASSFPGGGYGYTF.

CDR3: CASRDRGRLYNSPLHF. CDR3 bases: TGTGCCAGCAGGGACAGGGGCCGGTTGTATAATTCACCCCTCCACTTT. The chain joins TRBV27 to TRBJ1-6; TRBD1 matches 9 bases. Trimming removed 6 bases from V and 4 bases from J; junction bases left unmatched: 7. Germline CDR1 is MNHEY and CDR2 is SMNVEV (reference sequence). The CDR3 is 16 amino acids.

This clone was observed a single time. In DNA, the CDR3 is TGTGCCAGCAGTTCCTTAAAGGACACAACAGATACGCAGTATTTT. Translated: CASSSLKDTTDTQYF. This sequence joins TRBV6-5 and TRBJ2-3, with a possible D match to TRBD1 (5 bases). Trimming removed 4 bases at V and 3 bases at J, with 14 bases between. CDR3 length: 15 amino acids. Germline CDR1 is MNHEY and CDR2 is SVGAGI.

The rearrangement joins TRBV27 to TRBJ1-1; 7 bases are shared with TRBD1. The V segment lost 2 bases and the J segment 3 bases; nucleotides outside the gene matches: 3. CDR3 length: 14 amino acids. Germline CDR1 MNHEY, CDR2 SMNVEV (reference sequence). CDR3: CASSLQGGYTEAFF. CDR3 DNA: TGTGCCAGCAGTTTACAAGGGGGCTACACTGAAGCTTTCTTT.